These T cell receptor beta chains were read from a single sample in a study of shared clonotypes between healthy human individuals. TCRdb keeps only in-frame clones here, not all; method: immunoSEQ multiplex PCR. The sample carries 200,000 to 250,000 clones, over 60% recorded once. Sample: memory CD4+ T cells sorted from blood. Receptors originate from a man aged 25-40 years in good health. The CDR3 runs from the conserved cysteine through the conserved F or W. D genes are given only for firm matches. Expanded clones get a size class; other rows say once, few or many, or leave the size out.

V gene: TRBV5-4
J gene: TRBJ2-7
clone size: NA
CDR3 length: 14
D gene: NA
CDR3 protein: CASSFSRATHEQYF
CDR3 DNA: TGTGCCAGCAGCTTCTCGCGTGCCACCCACGAGCAGTACTTC

V gene: TRBV9
J gene: TRBJ2-4
clone size: NA
CDR3 length: 13
D gene: NA
CDR3 protein: CASSSSPRDIQYF
CDR3 DNA: TGTGCCAGCAGCTCGTCCCCCAGAGACATTCAGTACTTC

V gene: TRBV7-9
J gene: TRBJ1-5
clone size: NA
CDR3 length: 13
D gene: NA
CDR3 protein: CASSLQGNQPQHF
CDR3 DNA: TGTGCCAGCAGCTTGCAGGGCAATCAGCCCCAGCATTTT

V gene: TRBV10-2
J gene: TRBJ2-7
clone size: NA
CDR3 length: 16
D gene: TRBD1
CDR3 protein: CASSEYDRGESYEQYF
CDR3 DNA: TGCGCCAGCAGTGAATATGACAGGGGGGAGTCCTACGAGCAGTACTTC

V gene: TRBV29-1
J gene: TRBJ2-4
clone size: few
CDR3 length: 14
D gene: TRBD1
CDR3 protein: CSVVGTGGKNIQYF
CDR3 DNA: TGCAGCGTTGTTGGGACAGGGGGCAAAAACATTCAGTACTTC

V gene: TRBV18
J gene: TRBJ1-2
clone size: NA
CDR3 length: 13
D gene: NA
CDR3 protein: CASSPGVNYGYTF
CDR3 DNA: TGTGCCAGCTCCCCAGGGGTCAACTATGGCTACACCTTC

V gene: TRBV5-4
J gene: TRBJ2-3
clone size: NA
CDR3 length: 17
D gene: TRBD2
CDR3 protein: CASSLGGAGWGTDTQYF
CDR3 DNA: TGTGCCAGCAGCTTGGGCGGAGCGGGATGGGGCACAGATACGCAGTATTTT

V gene: TRBV5-4
J gene: TRBJ1-1
clone size: NA
CDR3 length: 13
D gene: NA
CDR3 protein: CASSLPREPEAFF
CDR3 DNA: TGTGCCAGCAGCTTGCCGAGGGAACCCGAAGCTTTCTTT

V gene: TRBV14
J gene: TRBJ2-7
clone size: NA
CDR3 length: 14
D gene: NA
CDR3 protein: CASSLIFRDDEQYF
CDR3 DNA: TGTGCCAGCAGCCTTATCTTCCGAGATGACGAGCAGTACTTC

V gene: TRBV11-2
J gene: TRBJ2-7
clone size: NA
CDR3 length: 13
D gene: TRBD2
CDR3 protein: CASSSPGGYEQYF
CDR3 DNA: TGTGCCAGCAGCTCCCCGGGAGGCTACGAGCAGTACTTC

V gene: TRBV5-1
J gene: TRBJ1-1
clone size: NA
CDR3 length: 14
D gene: TRBD1
CDR3 protein: CASRRTGGYTEAFF
CDR3 DNA: TGCGCCAGCAGACGAACAGGGGGCTACACTGAAGCTTTCTTT

V gene: TRBV6-5
J gene: TRBJ2-5
clone size: NA
CDR3 length: 15
D gene: TRBD2
CDR3 protein: CASSSAVAGEETQYF
CDR3 DNA: TGTGCCAGCAGTAGCGCCGTAGCGGGAGAGGAGACCCAGTACTTC

V gene: TRBV5-1
J gene: TRBJ2-1
clone size: NA
CDR3 length: 15
D gene: TRBD1
CDR3 protein: CASSPGTVSYNEQFF
CDR3 DNA: TGCGCCAGCAGCCCCGGGACAGTCTCCTACAATGAGCAGTTCTTC

V gene: TRBV5-1
J gene: TRBJ2-1
clone size: large
CDR3 length: 15
D gene: NA
CDR3 protein: CASSVAESSYNEQFF
CDR3 DNA: TGCGCCAGCAGCGTAGCGGAGAGCTCCTACAATGAGCAGTTCTTC

V gene: TRBV20-1
J gene: TRBJ1-2
clone size: NA
CDR3 length: 11
D gene: NA
CDR3 protein: CSAQAKYGYTF
CDR3 DNA: TGCAGTGCTCAGGCGAAGTATGGCTACACCTTC

V gene: TRBV10-3
J gene: TRBJ1-5
clone size: NA
CDR3 length: 13
D gene: NA
CDR3 protein: CAIRGQINQPQHF
CDR3 DNA: TGTGCCATCAGGGGGCAGATCAATCAGCCCCAGCATTTT

V gene: TRBV28
J gene: TRBJ1-4
clone size: once
CDR3 length: 12
D gene: NA
CDR3 protein: CASSLGNEKLFF
CDR3 DNA: TGTGCCAGCAGTTTGGGGAATGAAAAACTGTTTTTT

V gene: TRBV6-1
J gene: TRBJ2-7
clone size: NA
CDR3 length: 14
D gene: TRBD1
CDR3 protein: CASRFTGASHEQYF
CDR3 DNA: TGTGCCAGCAGGTTTACAGGGGCATCCCACGAGCAGTACTTC

V gene: TRBV5-4
J gene: TRBJ2-7
clone size: NA
CDR3 length: 15
D gene: NA
CDR3 protein: CASSRSGTGTYEQYF
CDR3 DNA: TGTGCCAGCAGCCGATCCGGGACTGGAACCTACGAGCAGTACTTC